Listed below are T cell receptor beta chains from one sample, sequenced in a study of human T cells and chemical hapten exposure. Each CDR3 protein is one row after TCRdb ran MiXCR on the RACE reads. The repertoire consists of approximately 82,000 distinct CDR3 sequences, with about 10% occurring once and the leading ten covering about 3.7%. The sequences come from whole blood, collected in connection with sensitization to the hapten diphenylcyclopropenone (DPC). The receptor set was obtained from an older woman with alopecia areata. Some clones in this sample may be carry-over from other donors' samples. CDR3s include the opening cysteine and the closing phenylalanine or tryptophan. D genes are given only for firm matches. Part of the rows lack a size; the others show once, few, many or a class for expanded clones.

CDR3 protein: CASPNSNQPQHF
CDR3 DNA: TGTGCCAGTCCCAATAGCAATCAGCCCCAGCATTTT
D gene: NA
CDR3 length: 12
J gene: TRBJ1-5
V gene: TRBV6-4
clone size: few

CDR3 protein: CASSQGLAGIRTDTQYF
CDR3 DNA: TGTGCCAGCAGCCAGGGACTAGCGGGGATAAGGACAGATACGCAGTATTTT
D gene: TRBD2
CDR3 length: 17
J gene: TRBJ2-3
V gene: TRBV7-9
clone size: many

CDR3 protein: CASSPSNTLYNEQFF
CDR3 DNA: TGTGCCAGCTCACCATCAAATACACTCTACAATGAGCAGTTCTTC
D gene: NA
CDR3 length: 15
J gene: TRBJ2-1
V gene: TRBV18
clone size: many

CDR3 protein: CASSLLGRTNEKLFF
CDR3 DNA: TGTGCCAGCAGTTTGTTGGGGAGGACTAATGAAAAACTGTTTTTT
D gene: NA
CDR3 length: 15
J gene: TRBJ1-4
V gene: TRBV28
clone size: many

CDR3 protein: CASSPLDRAASGNTIYF
CDR3 DNA: TGTGCCAGCTCACCACTGGACAGGGCCGCCTCTGGAAACACCATATATTTT
D gene: TRBD1
CDR3 length: 17
J gene: TRBJ1-3
V gene: TRBV18
clone size: NA

CDR3 protein: CASTLPPRDRSDTEAFF
CDR3 DNA: TGTGCCAGCACCTTACCACCTAGGGATCGTAGTGATACTGAAGCTTTCTTT
D gene: NA
CDR3 length: 17
J gene: TRBJ1-1
V gene: TRBV7-9
clone size: many

CDR3 protein: CASSQGQGEETQYF
CDR3 DNA: TGTGCCAGCAGCCAAGGACAGGGGGAAGAGACCCAGTACTTC
D gene: TRBD1
CDR3 length: 14
J gene: TRBJ2-5
V gene: TRBV7-9
clone size: few

CDR3 protein: CASSGGTGPVTDTQYF
CDR3 DNA: TGTGCCAGCAGCGGAGGGACAGGGCCTGTCACAGATACGCAGTATTTT
D gene: TRBD1
CDR3 length: 16
J gene: TRBJ2-3
V gene: TRBV9
clone size: NA

CDR3 protein: CSALPREAEAFF
CDR3 DNA: TGCAGCGCCCTTCCCAGGGAGGCTGAAGCTTTCTTT
D gene: NA
CDR3 length: 12
J gene: TRBJ1-1
V gene: TRBV20-1
clone size: NA

CDR3 protein: CASSYASGGNAGELFF
CDR3 DNA: TGTGCCAGCAGCTACGCTAGCGGGGGGAACGCCGGGGAGCTGTTTTTT
D gene: TRBD2
CDR3 length: 16
J gene: TRBJ2-2
V gene: TRBV7-2
clone size: many

CDR3 protein: CATSRGTGGFDYGYTF
CDR3 DNA: TGTGCCACCAGCAGAGGTACAGGGGGCTTCGACTATGGCTACACCTTC
D gene: TRBD1
CDR3 length: 16
J gene: TRBJ1-2
V gene: TRBV15
clone size: few

CDR3 protein: CASPPPGEAFF
CDR3 DNA: TGTGCCAGCCCCCCGCCTGGTGAAGCTTTCTTT
D gene: NA
CDR3 length: 11
J gene: TRBJ1-1
V gene: TRBV2
clone size: many

CDR3 protein: CASSLSFRTPNTGELFF
CDR3 DNA: TGTGCCAGCAGCTTGTCATTTCGGACACCGAACACCGGGGAGCTGTTTTTT
D gene: NA
CDR3 length: 17
J gene: TRBJ2-2
V gene: TRBV5-6
clone size: NA

CDR3 protein: CASSSGPGTEAFF
CDR3 DNA: TGCGCCAGCAGCTCAGGACCGGGCACTGAAGCTTTCTTT
D gene: NA
CDR3 length: 13
J gene: TRBJ1-1
V gene: TRBV5-1
clone size: many

CDR3 protein: CASSSMGANYGYTF
CDR3 DNA: TGTGCCAGCAGCTCCATGGGGGCAAACTATGGCTACACCTTC
D gene: NA
CDR3 length: 14
J gene: TRBJ1-2
V gene: TRBV9
clone size: NA

CDR3 protein: CAVGGQYNQPQHF
CDR3 DNA: TGTGCCGTTGGCGGGCAGTACAATCAGCCCCAGCATTTT
D gene: NA
CDR3 length: 13
J gene: TRBJ1-5
V gene: TRBV10-3
clone size: many

CDR3 protein: CATRQGESTEAFF
CDR3 DNA: TGTGCCACCCGACAGGGGGAGAGCACTGAAGCTTTCTTT
D gene: TRBD1
CDR3 length: 13
J gene: TRBJ1-1
V gene: TRBV2
clone size: many

CDR3 protein: CASSFRPWDQIAKNIQYF
CDR3 DNA: TGTGCCAGCAGTTTCCGGCCATGGGATCAAATAGCCAAAAACATTCAGTACTTC
D gene: NA
CDR3 length: 18
J gene: TRBJ2-4
V gene: TRBV28
clone size: NA

CDR3 protein: CASSFGLSNYGYTF
CDR3 DNA: TGTGCCAGCAGCTTTGGTTTGTCTAACTATGGCTACACCTTC
D gene: NA
CDR3 length: 14
J gene: TRBJ1-2
V gene: TRBV7-3
clone size: NA

CDR3 protein: CASSLAQGGKETQYF
CDR3 DNA: TGCGCCAGCAGCTTGGCTCAGGGAGGAAAGGAGACCCAGTACTTC
D gene: NA
CDR3 length: 15
J gene: TRBJ2-5
V gene: TRBV5-1
clone size: NA

CDR3 protein: CAISDPDSPLHF
CDR3 DNA: TGTGCCATCAGTGACCCGGACTCACCCCTCCACTTT
D gene: NA
CDR3 length: 12
J gene: TRBJ1-6
V gene: TRBV10-3
clone size: few

CDR3 protein: CASSPTTPSLLQYEQFF
CDR3 DNA: TGTGCCAGCAGTCCCACAACCCCTTCCCTCCTACAATATGAGCAGTTCTTC
D gene: NA
CDR3 length: 17
J gene: TRBJ2-1
V gene: TRBV6-5
clone size: NA

CDR3 protein: CASSQTGSEQYF
CDR3 DNA: TGTGCCAGCAGCCAGACAGGGTCCGAGCAGTACTTC
D gene: TRBD1
CDR3 length: 12
J gene: TRBJ2-7
V gene: TRBV3-1
clone size: few

CDR3 protein: CASTDRGTAAYGYTF
CDR3 DNA: TGTGCCAGCACCGACCGAGGGACGGCTGCCTATGGCTACACCTTC
D gene: NA
CDR3 length: 15
J gene: TRBJ1-2
V gene: TRBV7-3
clone size: NA

CDR3 protein: CAISDRQQSYEQYF
CDR3 DNA: TGTGCCATCAGTGACCGACAGCAGTCCTACGAGCAGTACTTC
D gene: NA
CDR3 length: 14
J gene: TRBJ2-7
V gene: TRBV10-3
clone size: few

CDR3 protein: CASRRSLAGGPRNEQFF
CDR3 DNA: TGTGCCAGCAGAAGGTCCCTGGCGGGGGGGCCGAGGAATGAGCAGTTCTTC
D gene: TRBD2
CDR3 length: 17
J gene: TRBJ2-1
V gene: TRBV2
clone size: few

CDR3 protein: CSAPDSNYEQYF
CDR3 DNA: TGCAGTGCTCCTGACAGCAACTACGAGCAGTACTTC
D gene: NA
CDR3 length: 12
J gene: TRBJ2-7
V gene: TRBV20-1
clone size: NA

CDR3 protein: CASSLEPSGVGSQPQHF
CDR3 DNA: TGTGCCAGCAGCTTAGAGCCGTCAGGGGTTGGAAGTCAGCCCCAGCATTTT
D gene: NA
CDR3 length: 17
J gene: TRBJ1-5
V gene: TRBV7-8
clone size: few

CDR3 protein: CASSQGGPQPQHF
CDR3 DNA: TGTGCCAGCAGCCAAGGGGGCCCTCAGCCCCAGCATTTT
D gene: NA
CDR3 length: 13
J gene: TRBJ1-5
V gene: TRBV3-1
clone size: many

CDR3 protein: CASSLARNRAATNEKLFF
CDR3 DNA: TGTGCCAGCAGCTTAGCGCGTAACAGAGCTGCAACTAATGAAAAACTGTTTTTT
D gene: NA
CDR3 length: 18
J gene: TRBJ1-4
V gene: TRBV7-9
clone size: few

CDR3 protein: CASSSDSIGTEAFF
CDR3 DNA: TGTGCCAGCAGCTCCGACAGTATCGGCACTGAAGCTTTCTTT
D gene: NA
CDR3 length: 14
J gene: TRBJ1-1
V gene: TRBV2
clone size: few

CDR3 protein: CASSVADSPLHF
CDR3 DNA: TGTGCCAGCAGCGTAGCTGATTCACCCCTCCACTTT
D gene: NA
CDR3 length: 12
J gene: TRBJ1-6
V gene: TRBV9
clone size: NA

CDR3 protein: CASSLYRVNNSPLHF
CDR3 DNA: TGTGCCAGCAGCCTATACAGGGTGAATAATTCACCCCTCCACTTT
D gene: NA
CDR3 length: 15
J gene: TRBJ1-6
V gene: TRBV27
clone size: NA

CDR3 protein: CASSHQETQYF
CDR3 DNA: TGTGCCAGCAGTCATCAAGAGACCCAGTACTTC
D gene: NA
CDR3 length: 11
J gene: TRBJ2-5
V gene: TRBV6-6
clone size: few

CDR3 protein: CSARTGSYNEQFF
CDR3 DNA: TGCAGTGCTAGGACAGGTTCCTACAATGAGCAGTTCTTC
D gene: NA
CDR3 length: 13
J gene: TRBJ2-1
V gene: TRBV20-1
clone size: NA

CDR3 protein: CSADTGGFDNEQFF
CDR3 DNA: TGCAGTGCCGATACAGGGGGGTTTGACAATGAGCAGTTCTTC
D gene: TRBD1
CDR3 length: 14
J gene: TRBJ2-1
V gene: TRBV20-1
clone size: few

CDR3 protein: CSPRQGAGYGYTF
CDR3 DNA: TGCAGTCCTCGGCAGGGCGCAGGCTATGGCTACACCTTC
D gene: NA
CDR3 length: 13
J gene: TRBJ1-2
V gene: TRBV20-1
clone size: many

CDR3 protein: CASSSGTSGGRDEQFF
CDR3 DNA: TGTGCCAGCAGCTCCGGGACTAGCGGGGGAAGGGATGAGCAGTTCTTC
D gene: TRBD2
CDR3 length: 16
J gene: TRBJ2-1
V gene: TRBV5-6
clone size: NA

CDR3 protein: CASSQEGRGINYGYTF
CDR3 DNA: TGCGCCAGCAGCCAAGAGGGGAGAGGGATTAACTATGGCTACACCTTC
D gene: NA
CDR3 length: 16
J gene: TRBJ1-2
V gene: TRBV4-1
clone size: few

CDR3 protein: CSARDDRGPYGYTF
CDR3 DNA: TGCAGTGCTAGAGATGACAGGGGTCCCTATGGCTACACCTTC
D gene: TRBD1
CDR3 length: 14
J gene: TRBJ1-2
V gene: TRBV20-1
clone size: many

CDR3 protein: CASSIAGGTYEQYF
CDR3 DNA: TGTGCCAGTAGTATTGCAGGGGGCACCTACGAGCAGTACTTC
D gene: TRBD1
CDR3 length: 14
J gene: TRBJ2-7
V gene: TRBV19
clone size: NA

CDR3 protein: CASSSGTVTLGGELFF
CDR3 DNA: TGCGCCAGCAGTTCCGGGACCGTAACCTTGGGCGGGGAGCTGTTTTTT
D gene: NA
CDR3 length: 16
J gene: TRBJ2-2
V gene: TRBV10-1
clone size: NA

CDR3 protein: CASSPTILRGSETDTQYF
CDR3 DNA: TGTGCCAGCAGCCCCACGATCCTACGGGGGAGTGAGACAGATACGCAGTATTTT
D gene: NA
CDR3 length: 18
J gene: TRBJ2-3
V gene: TRBV11-2
clone size: many

CDR3 protein: CSVRGHSRTEAFF
CDR3 DNA: TGCAGCGTTCGCGGACACTCTCGCACTGAAGCTTTCTTT
D gene: NA
CDR3 length: 13
J gene: TRBJ1-1
V gene: TRBV29-1
clone size: many

CDR3 protein: CASSQEGSWNYGYTF
CDR3 DNA: TGTGCCAGCAGCCAAGAGGGATCATGGAACTATGGCTACACCTTC
D gene: NA
CDR3 length: 15
J gene: TRBJ1-2
V gene: TRBV4-2
clone size: NA

CDR3 protein: CASSESRARRVTEAFF
CDR3 DNA: TGTGCCAGCAGTGAATCTAGGGCCCGGCGTGTAACTGAAGCTTTCTTT
D gene: NA
CDR3 length: 16
J gene: TRBJ1-1
V gene: TRBV2
clone size: many

CDR3 protein: CASSPRVASDTEAFF
CDR3 DNA: TGCGCCAGCAGCCCCCGGGTGGCATCCGACACTGAAGCTTTCTTT
D gene: NA
CDR3 length: 15
J gene: TRBJ1-1
V gene: TRBV5-1
clone size: NA

CDR3 protein: CASSVVSWTATYNEQFF
CDR3 DNA: TGTGCCAGCAGCGTAGTGAGCTGGACAGCCACCTACAATGAGCAGTTCTTC
D gene: NA
CDR3 length: 17
J gene: TRBJ2-1
V gene: TRBV9
clone size: many

CDR3 protein: CASSFDDQETQYF
CDR3 DNA: TGTGCCAGCAGCTTTGATGACCAAGAGACCCAGTACTTC
D gene: NA
CDR3 length: 13
J gene: TRBJ2-5
V gene: TRBV11-2
clone size: many

CDR3 protein: CAWTTGYTEAFF
CDR3 DNA: TGTGCCTGGACGACAGGGTACACTGAAGCTTTCTTT
D gene: TRBD1
CDR3 length: 12
J gene: TRBJ1-1
V gene: TRBV30
clone size: NA

CDR3 protein: CASSQDMAGNNQPQHF
CDR3 DNA: TGTGCCAGCAGCCAAGATATGGCGGGGAACAATCAGCCCCAGCATTTT
D gene: NA
CDR3 length: 16
J gene: TRBJ1-5
V gene: TRBV4-2
clone size: many

CDR3 protein: CSAILAGGQFF
CDR3 DNA: TGCAGTGCTATTCTAGCGGGGGGGCAGTTCTTC
D gene: TRBD2
CDR3 length: 11
J gene: TRBJ2-1
V gene: TRBV20-1
clone size: few

CDR3 protein: CASSRDIGNQPQHF
CDR3 DNA: TGTGCCAGCAGTCGGGACATAGGCAATCAGCCCCAGCATTTT
D gene: NA
CDR3 length: 14
J gene: TRBJ1-5
V gene: TRBV2
clone size: many

CDR3 protein: CSVVPAGRVGYTF
CDR3 DNA: TGCAGCGTGGTCCCTGCGGGACGCGTGGGCTACACCTTC
D gene: NA
CDR3 length: 13
J gene: TRBJ1-2
V gene: TRBV29-1
clone size: few

CDR3 protein: CSAPTGGGNQPQHF
CDR3 DNA: TGCAGTGCCCCAACAGGGGGCGGCAATCAGCCCCAGCATTTT
D gene: TRBD1
CDR3 length: 14
J gene: TRBJ1-5
V gene: TRBV20-1
clone size: NA

CDR3 protein: CATSRKRGGTYEQYF
CDR3 DNA: TGTGCCACCAGCAGAAAGCGGGGTGGAACCTACGAGCAGTACTTC
D gene: TRBD2
CDR3 length: 15
J gene: TRBJ2-7
V gene: TRBV15
clone size: many

CDR3 protein: CASSFGTASPLHF
CDR3 DNA: TGTGCCAGCAGCTTTGGGACCGCTTCACCCCTCCACTTT
D gene: NA
CDR3 length: 13
J gene: TRBJ1-6
V gene: TRBV7-2
clone size: few

CDR3 protein: CASSLIGGGVTDTQYF
CDR3 DNA: TGTGCCAGCAGTTTAATAGGCGGGGGGGTCACAGATACGCAGTATTTT
D gene: TRBD2
CDR3 length: 16
J gene: TRBJ2-3
V gene: TRBV27
clone size: NA

CDR3 protein: CASSRPGGRRHSYNEQFF
CDR3 DNA: TGTGCCAGCAGCCGACCTGGAGGGAGGAGACACTCCTACAATGAGCAGTTCTTC
D gene: NA
CDR3 length: 18
J gene: TRBJ2-1
V gene: TRBV7-9
clone size: many

CDR3 protein: CASSPAMGKDSPLHF
CDR3 DNA: TGTGCCAGCTCACCAGCGATGGGGAAGGATTCACCCCTCCACTTT
D gene: NA
CDR3 length: 15
J gene: TRBJ1-6
V gene: TRBV18
clone size: NA